These T cell receptor beta chains were read from a single sample in a study of blood T cell repertoires in COVID-19. Data came from immunoSEQ multiplex PCR; TCRdb stores just in-frame clones and leaves some out. The table lists approximately 40,000 clones, around 92% of them singletons, with less than 6% in the top ten. The specimen was peripheral blood. These receptors originate from a woman of 80 years or more with acute or convalescent COVID-19. Both conserved end residues are part of each CDR3. A D gene is named only where the DNA matches it firmly. Some rows mark clone size as missing; the rest say once, few, many or name a class of expanded clone.

V,D,J,size,DNA,CDR3
TRBV27,TRBD1,TRBJ1-1,few,TGTGCCAGCAGTTCCGGGACAGGGTATCGCACTGAAGCTTTCTTT,CASSSGTGYRTEAFF
TRBV5-4,TRBD2,TRBJ2-1,NA,TGTGCCAGCAGCTTGGGCGGGGGAGGGTACAATGAGCAGTTCTTC,CASSLGGGGYNEQFF
TRBV7-9,NA,TRBJ1-4,NA,TGTGCCAGCAGCTTATCGTCAGCGGCTATCCATAATGAAAAACTGTTTTTT,CASSLSSAAIHNEKLFF
TRBV6-5,TRBD1,TRBJ1-1,NA,TGTGCCAGCACCGGACAGGGGGGGAACACTGAAGCTTTCTTT,CASTGQGGNTEAFF
TRBV12-3/TRBV12-4,NA,TRBJ1-2,NA,TGTGCCAGCAGCGTTCAGGGCAACTATGGCTACACCTTC,CASSVQGNYGYTF
TRBV6-5,NA,TRBJ1-3,NA,TGTGCCAGCAGTCGGACCGGGACAAATGGAAACACCATATATTTT,CASSRTGTNGNTIYF
TRBV7-9,NA,TRBJ1-1,few,TGTGCCAGCAGCTTAGCGCGAGGGGAGGGCACTGAAGCTTTCTTT,CASSLARGEGTEAFF
TRBV6-5,TRBD1,TRBJ1-3,NA,TGTGCCAGCGCAGGACAGGGCTCTGGAAACACCATATATTTT,CASAGQGSGNTIYF
TRBV6-2/TRBV6-3,NA,TRBJ2-3,NA,TGTGCCAGCAGTTACCAGGGCCTCACAGATACGCAGTATTTT,CASSYQGLTDTQYF
TRBV6-1,TRBD1,TRBJ1-3,NA,TGTGCCAGCAGTGTAGACAGGGTCCCCTCTCTCTCTGGAAACACCATATATTTT,CASSVDRVPSLSGNTIYF
TRBV18,NA,TRBJ2-7,NA,TGTGCCAGCTCACTAAGCCTCTACGAGCAGTACTTC,CASSLSLYEQYF
TRBV7-2,TRBD2,TRBJ2-3,NA,TGTGCCAGCAGCATCGGACTAGGACAAGATACGCAGTATTTT,CASSIGLGQDTQYF
TRBV5-1,NA,TRBJ1-1,NA,TGCGCCAGCAGCTTGGCCTCGGACATGAACACTGAAGCTTTCTTT,CASSLASDMNTEAFF
TRBV4-1,NA,TRBJ1-1,NA,TGCGCCAGCAGCCGCACCGTAAACTCAAACACTGAAGCTTTCTTT,CASSRTVNSNTEAFF
TRBV5-1,NA,TRBJ2-2,NA,TGCGCCAGCAGCACCGGGGGTTCGAACACCGGGGAGCTGTTTTTT,CASSTGGSNTGELFF
TRBV27,NA,TRBJ2-2,NA,TGTGCCAGCAGTTTGAGCGGGCCCGGGGAGCTGTTTTTT,CASSLSGPGELFF
TRBV10-3,NA,TRBJ1-5,NA,TGTGCCATCAGTCAACAGGTCTCCAATCAGCCCCAGCATTTT,CAISQQVSNQPQHF
TRBV6-2/TRBV6-3,NA,TRBJ1-5,NA,TGTGCCAGCAGCTCCAGGGGCAATCAGCCCCAGCATTTT,CASSSRGNQPQHF
TRBV29-1,TRBD2,TRBJ2-1,few,TGCAGCGCCTGGACTAGCGGGGGGGACCCCAATGAGCAGTTCTTC,CSAWTSGGDPNEQFF
TRBV7-3,TRBD1,TRBJ2-5,NA,TGTGCCAGCAGCAAGGACAGGGGGCCCCAAGAGACCCAGTACTTC,CASSKDRGPQETQYF
TRBV6-6,TRBD1,TRBJ1-6,NA,TGTGCCAGCAGTCTTCTGGGACAGGGGGCGGGTAATTCACCCCTCCACTTT,CASSLLGQGAGNSPLHF